The 20 T cell receptor beta chains below come from one sample, sequenced in a study of blood T cells in healthy people across ages. PCR was performed a second time for 7 to 11 cycles using a sample-barcoded 5' primer and a J-beta primer mix. TCRdb itself ran the 5' RACE reads through MiXCR, one entry per CDR3 protein. The sample has around 780,000 distinct CDR3 sequences, more than 55% seen once. The sample was blood. The receptors originated from a man aged 40-55 years in good health.

This clonotype was observed once. This chain uses TRBV28 with TRBJ2-7, with TRBD2 matching over 13 bases. The J call may be wrong; the DNA end is better matched by TRBJ2-1. Germline V gene data show CDR1 as MDHEN and CDR2 as SYDVKM. The CDR3 is made up of 15 amino acids. The CDR3 DNA reads TGTGCCAGCAGGTTCACTAGCGGGGGGGTTGGTGAGCAGTTCTTC. Translated, it gives CASRFTSGGVGEQFF.

This rearrangement joins TRBV9 to TRBJ1-2; D is ambiguous. The length of the CDR3 is 14 residues. V was clipped by 4 bases and J by 5 bases, with 15 bases between them. From germline, CDR1 is SGDLS and CDR2 YYNGEE. The chain's CDR3 is CASSPSTRFYGYTF. The CDR3 DNA sequence: TGTGCCAGCAGCCCATCGACCCGGTTTTATGGCTACACCTTC.

V and J are TRBV29-1 and TRBJ2-7, with TRBD1 matching over 7 bases. J was trimmed by 4 bases and V by 6 bases; bases with no gene match: 9. The CDR3 covers 13 residues. Germline CDR1 and CDR2: SQVTM and ANQGSEA. The CDR3 DNA reads as TGCAGCGTCGAGACAGGGATGGGGTACGAGCAGTACTTC. Protein: CSVETGMGYEQYF.

The chain combines TRBV24-1 with TRBJ2-3, with D perhaps TRBD1 or TRBD2 (5 bases each). This CDR3 contains 18 residues. Germline V gene sequence: CDR1 KGHDR, CDR2 SFDVKD. V dropped 6 bases and J dropped 0 bases, with 21 bases sitting between them. This chain's CDR3 is CATSLRRARDGSTDTQYF. The CDR3 DNA sequence: TGTGCCACCAGTCTTCGACGAGCACGGGACGGAAGCACAGATACGCAGTATTTT.

V usage is TRBV20-1 and J usage is TRBJ1-5, with 8 positions matching TRBD1. The germline CDR1 and CDR2 sequences are DFQATT and SNEGSKA (reference sequence). There are 16 residues in the CDR3. The V segment lost 5 bases and the J segment 6 bases; nucleotides outside the gene matches: 15. CDR3 sequence (DNA): TGCAGTGCTGAGGACAGGGTACGGTCCAAAGGTCAGCCCCAGCATTTT. Translation: CSAEDRVRSKGQPQHF.

V gene TRBV6-5 combines with J gene TRBJ2-5, with D tentatively TRBD1 or TRBD2 (5 bases each). Trimming stripped 5 bases from V and 0 bases from J, with 10 bases between. The CDR3 is 14 residues long. Germline CDR1 is MNHEY and CDR2 is SVGAGI. The CDR3 reads CASSDGAYQETQYF. The CDR3 region has the DNA TGTGCCAGCAGTGACGGGGCATACCAAGAGACCCAGTACTTC.

This clonotype was seen only a few times. The chain combines TRBV20-1 with TRBJ2-4, with 7 positions matching TRBD2. The J call may be in error: the DNA end matches TRBJ2-7 better. CDR3 length equals 16 residues. Germline V lookup: CDR1 DFQATT, CDR2 SNEGSKA (reference sequence). The CDR3 coding sequence is TGCAGTGCTAGAGATCAGGCGGGAGTCAACAACTACGAGCAGTACTTC. Its protein is CSARDQAGVNNYEQYF.

The chain carries TRBV2 and TRBJ1-2, with D maybe TRBD1 (5 bases). This CDR3 spans 12 amino acids. V lost 3 bases, J lost 8 bases, and 10 bases lay in between. CDR1 and CDR2 (germline): SNHLY, FYNNEI. DNA of the CDR3: TGTGCCAGCAGTGACCGCAGGGAGGGCTACACCTTC. Protein product: CASSDRREGYTF.

The CDR3 nucleotides read TGTGCCAGCAGCCGGACTAAAAGGGGGCTGAACATTCAGTACTTC. Translated: CASSRTKRGLNIQYF. V usage is TRBV2 and J usage is TRBJ2-7; weak D call: TRBD1 (7 bases). The J call is uncertain, as TRBJ2-4 better fits the DNA end. Germline CDR1 is SNHLY and CDR2 is FYNNEI. This CDR3 contains 15 residues.

The chain joins TRBV15 to TRBJ1-2; D is unresolved. The CDR3 extends over 14 amino acids. V lost 0 bases and J lost 4, with 9 bases in between. Germline assignment: CDR1 LNHNV and CDR2 YYDKDF (reference sequence). The CDR3 DNA follows: TGTGCCACCAGCAGAGATTTTTCAGGCTATGGCTACACCTTC. Its protein is CATSRDFSGYGYTF.

With respect to this clonotype: An end of the junction differs from the germline gene, which may be a read error. This chain joins TRBV7-9 and TRBJ1-5; D ambiguous. Germline V gene lookup returns CDR1 SEHNR and CDR2 FQNEAQ (reference sequence). The CDR3 has 16 residues. The CDR3 coding sequence is TGCGCCAGCAGCGCCGCCGGAATAGGAGGCAATCAGCCCCAGCATTTT. This encodes CASSAAGIGGNQPQHF.

The chain employs TRBV5-5 and TRBJ1-6; TRBD1 might be the D (5 bases). Germline assignment: CDR1 SGHKS and CDR2 YYEKEE (reference sequence). CDR3 length: 17 residues. V dropped 0 bases and J dropped 2 bases, with 12 bases sitting between them. The CDR3 DNA follows: TGTGCCAGCAGCTTGGGCGGGGACGTGCCCTATAATTCACCCCTCCACTTT. Encoded protein: CASSLGGDVPYNSPLHF.

V usage is TRBV7-6 and J usage is TRBJ2-5; 10 bases are a match to TRBD2. The ends lost 0 bases at V and 4 bases at J; junction bases unmatched: 11. CDR1 and CDR2 from the germline V gene are SGHVS and FNYEAQ. The CDR3 totals 18 residues. The CDR3 bases are TGTGCCAGCAGCTTAGCGTCTAGCGGGGGAAGGAACGGAGAGACCCAGTACTTC. Translated, it gives CASSLASSGGRNGETQYF.

The rearrangement uses TRBV5-1 and TRBJ1-6, with D maybe TRBD1 (5 bases). V lost 0 bases to trimming and J lost 5 bases, with 9 bases between them. The CDR3 consists of 15 residues. Germline V gene lookup returns CDR1 SGHRS and CDR2 YFSETQ. CDR3 DNA: TGCGCCAGCAGCTTGGGTACCAGGGATAATTCACCCCTCCACTTT. This codes for CASSLGTRDNSPLHF.

This sequence joins TRBV7-9 and TRBJ2-4; D remains ambiguous. The CDR3 spans 18 residues. Germline V gene sequence: CDR1 SEHNR, CDR2 FQNEAQ (reference sequence). V shed 4 bases and J shed 1 base, with 20 bases lying between them. This CDR3 reads CASSSRPLETLAKNIQYF. As DNA, the CDR3 is TGTGCCAGCAGCTCCAGGCCCTTAGAGACTCTCGCCAAAAACATTCAGTACTTC.

This clonotype was seen at least ten times. A read error may explain this, as a much larger clone is one base away. The chain couples TRBV4-1 to TRBJ1-2; 8 bases map to TRBD1. Germline CDR1 and CDR2: MGHRA and YSYEKL. The CDR3 length is 14 residues. The V gene end was trimmed by 1 base and the J gene end by 6 bases; junction bases not matched to a gene: 4. The CDR3 protein is CASSQAAGGDGYTF. The CDR3 DNA reads as TGCGCCAGCAGCCAAGCCGCAGGGGGCGATGGCTACACCTTC.

The CDR3 region is CASSQDKGGAFRYSYEQYF. In nucleotides, the CDR3 is TGCGCCAGCAGCCAAGATAAAGGGGGCGCTTTCCGATACTCCTACGAGCAGTACTTC. The chain carries TRBV4-1 and TRBJ2-5; 7 bases are a match to TRBD1. The closer fit of TRBJ2-7 to the DNA end suggests the J call may be wrong. This CDR3 region has 19 residues. Germline-derived CDR1 and CDR2 are MGHRA and YSYEKL.

Notes on this clonotype: This may be a read error: a much more frequent sequence differs by one nucleotide. The rearrangement links TRBV2 to TRBJ2-3, with unresolved D. CDR3 length equals 12 residues. Trimming cost V 8 bases and J 2 bases, with 8 bases left between them. The V gene's germline CDR1 is SNHLY and CDR2 FYNNEI. CDR3 sequence reads: CASRSDTDTQYF. The CDR3, as DNA: TGTGCCAGCCGTTCGGACACAGATACGCAGTATTTT.

This chain joins TRBV28 and TRBJ1-6; maybe TRBD1 (6 bases). CDR1 is MDHEN and CDR2 is SYDVKM in the germline V gene. Deletions cut 7 bases from V and 3 bases from J, with 13 bases between. This CDR3 region has 15 residues. CDR3 in DNA: TGTGCCAGCACAAAGGGGGTCAGCTATAATTCACCCCTCCACTTT. Translating gives CASTKGVSYNSPLHF.

V and J are TRBV5-1 and TRBJ2-3; the match to TRBD1 covers 8 bases. This CDR3 is 16 amino acids long. The germline CDR1 and CDR2 sequences are SGHRS and YFSETQ. Trimming cost V 0 bases and J 4 bases; bases outside gene matches: 7. CDR3 residues: CASSLEVTGVPDTQYF. Written as DNA, the CDR3 is TGCGCCAGCAGCTTGGAGGTGACAGGGGTCCCAGATACGCAGTATTTT.